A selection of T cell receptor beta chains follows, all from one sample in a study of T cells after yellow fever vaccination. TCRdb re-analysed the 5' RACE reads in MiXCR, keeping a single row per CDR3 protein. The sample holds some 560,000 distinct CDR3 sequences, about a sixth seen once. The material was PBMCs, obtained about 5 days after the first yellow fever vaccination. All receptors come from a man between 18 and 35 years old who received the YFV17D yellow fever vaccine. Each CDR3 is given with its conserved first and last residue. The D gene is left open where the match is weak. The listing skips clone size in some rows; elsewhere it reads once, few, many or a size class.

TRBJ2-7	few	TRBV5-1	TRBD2	TGCGCCAGCAGCTTGCCTTCGCTTAGCGGGGACTACGAGCAGTACTTC	CASSLPSLSGDYEQYF
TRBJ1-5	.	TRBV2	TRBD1	TGTGCCAGCAGTCGAGACAGGGGGTCCGGTAGTGAGCCCCAGCATTTT	CASSRDRGSGSEPQHF
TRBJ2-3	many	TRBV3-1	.	TGTGCCAGCAGCCTACCCGGGACGGGTACGCAGTATTTT	CASSLPGTGTQYF
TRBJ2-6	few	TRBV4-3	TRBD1	TGCGCCAGCAGCCAGAGGACAGGGACCTTCTCTGGGGCCAACGTCCTGACTTTC	CASSQRTGTFSGANVLTF
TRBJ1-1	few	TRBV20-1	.	TGCAGTGCTAGAGTCGACTTGAACACTGAAGCTTTCTTT	CSARVDLNTEAFF
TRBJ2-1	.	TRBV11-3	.	TGTGCCAGCAGCGCCCGGGGACTCTCCTACAATGAGCAGTTCTTC	CASSARGLSYNEQFF
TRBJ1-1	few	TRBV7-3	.	TGTGCCAGCAGCTTACTGGGCCAGGGGACTGAAGCTTTCTTT	CASSLLGQGTEAFF
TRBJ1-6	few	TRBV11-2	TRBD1	TGTGCCAGCAGCTGGGGACAGGGAGGCAATTCACCCCTCCACTTT	CASSWGQGGNSPLHF
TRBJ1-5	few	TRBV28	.	TGTGCCAGCACTACCCCGACAGCGCCGGGTCAGCCCCAGCATTTT	CASTTPTAPGQPQHF
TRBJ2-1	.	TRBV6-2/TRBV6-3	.	TGTGCCAGCAGTTTACTCCAGGTTGAGCAGTTCTTC	CASSLLQVEQFF
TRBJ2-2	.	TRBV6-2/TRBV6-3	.	TGTGCCAGCAGTTACACACAGGGCCGATTAATGACCGGGGAGCTGTTTTTT	CASSYTQGRLMTGELFF
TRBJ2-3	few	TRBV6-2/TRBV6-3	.	TGTGCCAGCAGCGACTCCGGAGCCGCGCGTGAGGATACGCAGTATTTT	CASSDSGAAREDTQYF